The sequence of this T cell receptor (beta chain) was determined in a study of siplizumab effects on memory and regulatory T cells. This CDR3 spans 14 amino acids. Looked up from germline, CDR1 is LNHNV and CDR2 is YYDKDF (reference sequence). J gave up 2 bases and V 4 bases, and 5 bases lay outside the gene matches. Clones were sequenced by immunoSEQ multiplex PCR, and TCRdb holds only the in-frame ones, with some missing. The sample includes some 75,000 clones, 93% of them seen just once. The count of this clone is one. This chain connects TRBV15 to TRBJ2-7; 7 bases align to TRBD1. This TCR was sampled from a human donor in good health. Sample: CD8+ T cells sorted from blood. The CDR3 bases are TGTGCCACCAGCATTGGGACAGCCACCTACGAGCAGTACTTC. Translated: CATSIGTATYEQYF.